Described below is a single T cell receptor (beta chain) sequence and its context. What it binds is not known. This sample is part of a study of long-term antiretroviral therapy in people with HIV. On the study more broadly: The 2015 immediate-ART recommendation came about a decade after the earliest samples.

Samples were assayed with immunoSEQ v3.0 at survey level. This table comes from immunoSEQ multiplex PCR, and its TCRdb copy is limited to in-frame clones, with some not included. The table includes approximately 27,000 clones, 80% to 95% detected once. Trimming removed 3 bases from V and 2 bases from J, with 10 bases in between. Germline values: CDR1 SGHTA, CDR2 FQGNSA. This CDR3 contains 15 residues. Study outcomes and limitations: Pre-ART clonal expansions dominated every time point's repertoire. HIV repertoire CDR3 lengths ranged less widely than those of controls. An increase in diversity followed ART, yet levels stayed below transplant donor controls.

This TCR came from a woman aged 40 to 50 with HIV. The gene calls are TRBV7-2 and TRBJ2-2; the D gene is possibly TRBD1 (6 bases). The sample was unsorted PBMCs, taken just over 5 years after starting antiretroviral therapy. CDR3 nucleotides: TGTGCCAGCAGCTTTAGACAGGCTAACACCGGGGAGCTGTTTTTT. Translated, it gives CASSFRQANTGELFF.